A single sample is the source of the 22 T cell receptor beta chains below, sequenced in a study of blood T cell repertoires in COVID-19. Clones were sequenced by immunoSEQ multiplex PCR, and TCRdb holds only the in-frame ones, with some missing. The data show approximately 150,000 clones, with 87% seen just once and 5% to 6% held by the top ten. The sequencing sample was made of peripheral blood. These receptors were obtained from a human donor in a cohort sampled during active COVID-19.

The rearrangement uses TRBV9 and TRBJ2-7; possible D gene TRBD2, 5 bases. This CDR3 spans 15 amino acids. V lost 2 bases, J lost 2 bases, and 14 bases lay in between. The V gene's germline CDR1 is SGDLS and CDR2 YYNGEE. For the CDR3, the DNA is TGTGCCAGCAGCGTGGGGTCACTAGTTCCCTACGAGCAGTACTTC. Amino acid sequence: CASSVGSLVPYEQYF.

The chain carries TRBV5-1 and TRBJ1-1, with D possibly TRBD1 on 6 matching bases. This CDR3 spans 14 amino acids. V was pared by 7 bases and J by 5 bases, with 18 bases between. The V gene's germline CDR1 is SGHRS and CDR2 YFSETQ. CDR3 amino acids: CASGRDTEKTEAFF. The CDR3 DNA follows: TGCGCCAGCGGCCGGGACACCGAGAAAACTGAAGCTTTCTTT.

This clone has a single count. The rearrangement links TRBV6-6 to TRBJ1-1; D is possibly TRBD1 (5 bases). Germline lookup yields CDR1 MNHNY and CDR2 SVGAGI (reference sequence). Trimming removed 3 bases from V and 2 bases from J, with 16 bases in between. The CDR3 runs 16 residues. The CDR3 DNA is TGTGCCAGCAGTTATCGGGCAGGGAGGAGCAACACTGAAGCTTTCTTT. The encoded protein is CASSYRAGRSNTEAFF.

This clone came up once. The DNA for the CDR3 is TGTGCCAGCAGGCCGACTAGCGGCTACTCCTACAATGAGCAGTTCTTC. This encodes CASRPTSGYSYNEQFF. V usage is TRBV27 and J usage is TRBJ2-1; the match to TRBD2 covers 9 bases. Losses at the gene ends were 6 bases for V and 0 bases for J; bases not matched to a gene: 6. The CDR3 runs 16 residues. CDR1 MNHEY and CDR2 SMNVEV come from the germline V gene (reference sequence).

The chain couples TRBV7-2 to TRBJ2-7; no clear D. The CDR3 loop spans 13 amino acids. Germline loops: CDR1 SGHTA, CDR2 FQGNSA. The germline V and J ends were trimmed by 3 bases and 2 bases, with 8 bases remaining between them. CDR3 nucleotide sequence: TGTGCCAGCAGCTTCTATCCGCCCTACGAGCAGTACTTC. It yields the protein CASSFYPPYEQYF. Variable domain in full (rest from reference TRBV7-2 and TRBJ2-7): GAGVSQSPSNKVTEKGKDVELRCDPISGHTALYWYRQSLGQGLEFLIYFQGNSAPDKSGLPSDRFSAERTGGSVSTLTIQRTQQEDSAVYLCASSFYPPYEQYFGPGTRLTVT.

The rearrangement joins TRBV6-2 or TRBV6-3 to TRBJ2-6, with 9 bases fitting TRBD1. Germline trimming cut 4 bases from V and 0 bases from J; bases unmatched to any gene: 7. In germline, CDR1 is MNHEY, CDR2 SVGEGT. The CDR3 has 18 amino acids. In nucleotides, the CDR3 is TGTGCCAGCAGTTTGGTGGGACAGGGCCTCTCTGGGGCCAACGTCCTGACTTTC. Protein product: CASSLVGQGLSGANVLTF.

The J gene is TRBJ2-7, the V gene TRBV24-1; 7 nucleotides match TRBD1. The CDR3 covers 14 residues. Germline CDR1 KGHDR, CDR2 SFDVKD. V gave up 3 bases and J gave up 3 bases; unmatched junction bases: 4. CDR3 bases: TGTGCCACCAGTGATAGGGACAGCCGCTACGAGCAGTACTTC. This encodes CATSDRDSRYEQYF.

CDR3 sequence (DNA): TGTGCCAGCAGCCCCAGACAGGCTTTGTTCAATCAGCCCCAGCATTTT. It translates to CASSPRQALFNQPQHF. This rearrangement joins TRBV7-8 to TRBJ1-5; weak D call: TRBD1 (6 bases). CDR3 length: 16 residues. Germline lookup yields CDR1 SGHVS and CDR2 FQNEAQ. V was cut by 5 bases and J by 3 bases, with 17 bases left in between.

This clone was recorded a few times. This chain uses TRBV5-1 with TRBJ1-2; 7 bases are a match to TRBD1. V was pared by 4 bases and J by 1 base, with 7 bases of the junction left unmatched. CDR1 and CDR2 from the germline V gene are SGHRS and YFSETQ. This CDR3 spans 15 amino acids. DNA of the CDR3: TGCGCCAGCAGCCTGGTGGACAGGTTTAACTATGGCTACACCTTC. Its translation is CASSLVDRFNYGYTF.

This rearrangement joins TRBV7-6 to TRBJ2-7; 14 bases line up with TRBD2. CDR3 length equals 17 residues. Germline CDR1 reads SGHVS; CDR2 reads FNYEAQ. Trimming removed 2 bases from V and 4 bases from J; junction bases left unmatched: 7. The chain's CDR3 is CASSLPIGTSGSYEQYF. CDR3 coding DNA: TGTGCCAGCAGCTTACCAATCGGGACTAGCGGGAGTTACGAGCAGTACTTC.

J is TRBJ2-1 and V is TRBV5-6; unclear D gene. This CDR3 spans 11 amino acids. Trimming took off 4 bases at V and 3 bases at J, with 2 bases between the two ends. Per germline, CDR1 SGHDT and CDR2 YYEEEE. CDR3 protein: CASSRYNEQFF. The DNA for the CDR3 is TGTGCCAGCAGCCGCTACAATGAGCAGTTCTTC.

CDR3 sequence: CASSYPGQGADYGYTF. The CDR3 DNA is TGTGCCAGCAGCTACCCGGGACAGGGGGCCGACTATGGCTACACCTTC. The genes are TRBV28 and TRBJ1-2; 12 bases map to TRBD1. The CDR3 sequence is 16 residues long. J was trimmed by 3 bases and V by 6 bases; bases with no gene match: 8. From germline, CDR1 is MDHEN and CDR2 SYDVKM.

The chain is built from TRBV6-2 or TRBV6-3 and TRBJ1-5, with TRBD1 matching over 7 bases. The CDR3 has 16 residues. V was pared by 5 bases and J by 3 bases, with 10 bases of the junction left unmatched. Germline V gene data show CDR1 as MNHEY and CDR2 as SVGEGT. CDR3 amino acids: CASSLARTGYNQPQHF. In DNA, the CDR3 is TGTGCCAGCAGTCTGGCTCGGACAGGTTACAATCAGCCCCAGCATTTT.

This chain joins TRBV5-1 and TRBJ2-1; D may be TRBD2 (5 bases). The ends were cut back, 2 bases at V and 5 bases at J, with 11 bases in the middle. The germline V gene has CDR1 SGHRS and CDR2 YFSETQ. CDR3 length equals 14 residues. CDR3 in DNA: TGCGCCAGCAGCTTATCTAGCCGGGACAATGAGCAGTTCTTC. Translating gives CASSLSSRDNEQFF.

The chain joins TRBV18 to TRBJ2-5, with D possibly matching TRBD2 (6 bases). V was pared by 6 bases and J by 1 base, with 18 bases between. The CDR3 covers 16 residues. The germline V gene encodes CDR1 KGHSH and CDR2 LQKENI. DNA of the CDR3: TGTGCCAGCTCGCCTATGACCGGGACTTCCCAAGAGACCCAGTACTTC. Amino acid sequence: CASSPMTGTSQETQYF.

This clone has a single count. V is TRBV5-1 and J is TRBJ2-6, with D uncertain. Germline values: CDR1 SGHRS, CDR2 YFSETQ. V was cut by 3 bases and J by 2 bases, with 9 bases left in between. The CDR3 length is 15 residues. CDR3 sequence reads: CASSYSLAGANVLTF. CDR3 nucleotide sequence: TGCGCCAGCAGCTATAGTTTGGCTGGGGCCAACGTCCTGACTTTC.

The J gene is TRBJ2-5, the V gene TRBV3-1 (or the pseudogene TRBV3-2), with TRBD2 matching over 8 bases. This CDR3 has 15 residues. Germline CDR1 reads LGHDT; CDR2 reads YNNKEL (reference sequence). J lost 4 bases, V lost 7 bases, and 11 bases had no gene match. Here the CDR3 reads CASTPFGGAIETQYF. CDR3 bases: TGTGCCAGCACCCCTTTCGGGGGGGCCATAGAGACCCAGTACTTC.

This chain links TRBV6-4 with TRBJ1-1, with 7 bases matching TRBD1. Trimming cost V 6 bases and J 3 bases; bases outside gene matches: 7. The CDR3 runs 14 residues. Germline V lookup: CDR1 MRHNA, CDR2 SNTAGT. The chain's CDR3 is CASSPTGRDTEAFF. The DNA of the CDR3 is TGTGCCAGCAGCCCGACAGGGCGGGACACTGAAGCTTTCTTT.

V is TRBV29-1 and J is TRBJ1-2; no definite D call. Germline lookup yields CDR1 SQVTM and CDR2 ANQGSEA. V lost 3 bases and J lost 1, with 18 bases in between. The CDR3 is made up of 16 amino acids. The CDR3 DNA is TGCAGCGTTGAGGGTCTTTTGGGGAGAAGTAACTATGGCTACACCTTC. This sequence encodes CSVEGLLGRSNYGYTF.

A note on this clone: One junction end does not reproduce the germline sequence, and a read error may be involved. This chain's CDR3 is CASSPGTGTIF. DNA of the CDR3: TGTGCCAGCAGCCCCGGGACAGGGACAATCTTC. This sequence joins TRBV7-9 and TRBJ2-7, with 9 bases fitting TRBD1. This CDR3 contains 11 residues. CDR1 is SEHNR and CDR2 is FQNEAQ in the germline V gene (reference sequence).

The V call is TRBV6-5, the J call TRBJ1-1; D is perhaps TRBD1 (5 bases). Germline V gene sequence: CDR1 MNHEY, CDR2 SVGAGI. V dropped 4 bases and J dropped 3 bases, with 9 bases sitting between them. This CDR3 spans 13 amino acids. The CDR3: CASSWRGDTEAFF. Written as DNA, the CDR3 is TGTGCCAGCAGTTGGCGGGGCGACACTGAAGCTTTCTTT.

The chain has TRBV12-3 or TRBV12-4 and TRBJ2-5, with D maybe TRBD2 (6 bases). V was cut by 2 bases and J by 5 bases, with 9 bases left in between. This CDR3 has 13 amino acids. CDR3 amino acids: CASSLTGGETQYF. For the CDR3, the DNA is TGTGCCAGCAGTTTAACTGGAGGGGAGACCCAGTACTTC.